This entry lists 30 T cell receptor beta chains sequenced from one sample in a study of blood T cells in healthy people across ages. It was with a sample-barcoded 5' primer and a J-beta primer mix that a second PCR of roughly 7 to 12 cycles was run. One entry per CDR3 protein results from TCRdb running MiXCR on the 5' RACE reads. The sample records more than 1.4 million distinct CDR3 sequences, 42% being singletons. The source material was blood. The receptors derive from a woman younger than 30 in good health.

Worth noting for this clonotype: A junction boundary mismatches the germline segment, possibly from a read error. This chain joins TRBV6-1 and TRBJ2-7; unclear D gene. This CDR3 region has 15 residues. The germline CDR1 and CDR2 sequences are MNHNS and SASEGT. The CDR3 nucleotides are TGTGCCAGCAGTGACCTTGGGCAATTCTCCTACGAGCGGTACTTC. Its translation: CASSDLGQFSYERYF.

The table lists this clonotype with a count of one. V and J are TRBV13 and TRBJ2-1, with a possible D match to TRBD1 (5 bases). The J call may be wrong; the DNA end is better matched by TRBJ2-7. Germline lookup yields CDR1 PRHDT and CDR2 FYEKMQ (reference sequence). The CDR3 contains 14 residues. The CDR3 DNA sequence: TGTGCCAGCAGCTTATTTAATGCAGGGAACGAGCAGTACTTC. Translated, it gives CASSLFNAGNEQYF.

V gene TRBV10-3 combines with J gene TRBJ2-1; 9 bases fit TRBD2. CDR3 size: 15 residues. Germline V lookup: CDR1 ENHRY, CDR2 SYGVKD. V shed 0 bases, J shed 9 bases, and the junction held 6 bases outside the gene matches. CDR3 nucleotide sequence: TGTGCCATCAGTGAGTCTGGTAGCGGGAGAGTTGAGCAGTTCTTC. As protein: CAISESGSGRVEQFF.

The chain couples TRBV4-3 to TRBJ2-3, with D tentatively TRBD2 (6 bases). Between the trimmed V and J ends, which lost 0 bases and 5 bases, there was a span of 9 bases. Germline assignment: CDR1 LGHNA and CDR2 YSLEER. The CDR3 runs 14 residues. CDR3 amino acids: CASSQELAIDTQYF. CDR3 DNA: TGCGCCAGCAGCCAAGAACTAGCTATAGATACGCAGTATTTT.

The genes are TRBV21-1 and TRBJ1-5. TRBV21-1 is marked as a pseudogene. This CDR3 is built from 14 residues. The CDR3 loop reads CASSKVGHNQPQHF. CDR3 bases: TGTGCCAGCAGCAAAGTCGGGCACAATCAGCCCCAGCATTTT.

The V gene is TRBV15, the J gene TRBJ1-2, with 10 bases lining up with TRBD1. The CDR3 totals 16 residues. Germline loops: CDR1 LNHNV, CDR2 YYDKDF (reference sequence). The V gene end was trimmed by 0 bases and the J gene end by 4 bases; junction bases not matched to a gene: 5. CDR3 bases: TGTGCCACCAGCAGAGAGACAGGGGGCATAGGCTATGGCTACACCTTC. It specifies CATSRETGGIGYGYTF.

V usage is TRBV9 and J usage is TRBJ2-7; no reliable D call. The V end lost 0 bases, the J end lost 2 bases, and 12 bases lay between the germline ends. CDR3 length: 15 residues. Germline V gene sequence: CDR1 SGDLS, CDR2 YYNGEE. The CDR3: CASSVGTSPTYEQYF. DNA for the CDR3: TGTGCCAGCAGCGTAGGTACATCCCCAACCTACGAGCAGTACTTC.

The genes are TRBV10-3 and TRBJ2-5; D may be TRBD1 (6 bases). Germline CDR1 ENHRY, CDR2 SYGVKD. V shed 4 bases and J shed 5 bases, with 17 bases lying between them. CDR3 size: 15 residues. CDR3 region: CAISAGTDSSETQYF. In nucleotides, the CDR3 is TGTGCCATCAGTGCCGGGACGGACAGCTCGGAGACCCAGTACTTC.

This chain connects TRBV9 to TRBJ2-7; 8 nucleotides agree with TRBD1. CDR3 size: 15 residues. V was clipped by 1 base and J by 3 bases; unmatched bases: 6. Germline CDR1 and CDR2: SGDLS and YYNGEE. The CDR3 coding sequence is TGTGCCAGCAGCGTATCCCCCGGACAGGGCTACGAGCAGTACTTC. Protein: CASSVSPGQGYEQYF.

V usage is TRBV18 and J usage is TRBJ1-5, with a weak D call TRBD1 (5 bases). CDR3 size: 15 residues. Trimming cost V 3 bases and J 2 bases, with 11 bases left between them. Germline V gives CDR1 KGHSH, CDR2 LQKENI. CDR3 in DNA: TGTGCCAGCTCACCTCAGGGCAACGGCAATCAGCCCCAGCATTTT. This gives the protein CASSPQGNGNQPQHF.

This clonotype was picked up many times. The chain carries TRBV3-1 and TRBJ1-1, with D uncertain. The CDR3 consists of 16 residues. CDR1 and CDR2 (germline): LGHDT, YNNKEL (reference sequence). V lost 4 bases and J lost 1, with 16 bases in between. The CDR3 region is CASSRSGVGRNTEAFF. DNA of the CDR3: TGTGCCAGCAGCCGTTCAGGTGTCGGACGGAACACTGAAGCTTTCTTT.

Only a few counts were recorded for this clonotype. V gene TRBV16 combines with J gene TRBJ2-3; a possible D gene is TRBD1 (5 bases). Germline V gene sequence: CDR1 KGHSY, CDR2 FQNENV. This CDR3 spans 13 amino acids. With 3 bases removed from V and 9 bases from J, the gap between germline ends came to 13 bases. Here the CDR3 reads CASSQHDSVTQYF. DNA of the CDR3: TGTGCCAGCAGCCAGCACGACAGTGTAACGCAGTATTTT.

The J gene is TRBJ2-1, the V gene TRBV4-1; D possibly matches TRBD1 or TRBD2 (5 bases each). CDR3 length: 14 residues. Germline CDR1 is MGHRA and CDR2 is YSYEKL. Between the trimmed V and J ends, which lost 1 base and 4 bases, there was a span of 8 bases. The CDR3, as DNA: TGCGCCAGCAGCCAAGTCTGGGGGTACAATGAGCAGTTCTTC. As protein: CASSQVWGYNEQFF.

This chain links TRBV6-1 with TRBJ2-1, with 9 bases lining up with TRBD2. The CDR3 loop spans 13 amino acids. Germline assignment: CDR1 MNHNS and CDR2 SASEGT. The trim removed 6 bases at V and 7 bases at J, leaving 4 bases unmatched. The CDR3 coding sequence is TGTGCCAGCAGGACCCTAGCGGGAAATGAGCAGTTCTTC. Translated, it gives CASRTLAGNEQFF.

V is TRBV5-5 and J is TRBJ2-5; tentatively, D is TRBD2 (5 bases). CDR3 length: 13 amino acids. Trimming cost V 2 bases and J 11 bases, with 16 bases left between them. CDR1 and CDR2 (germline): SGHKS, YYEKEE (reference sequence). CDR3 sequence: CASSLLHLWEQYF. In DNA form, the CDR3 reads TGTGCCAGCAGCTTACTGCACCTCTGGGAGCAGTACTTC.

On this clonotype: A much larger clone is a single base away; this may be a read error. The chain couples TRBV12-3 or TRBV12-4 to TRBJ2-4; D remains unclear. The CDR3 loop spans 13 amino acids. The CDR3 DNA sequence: TGTGTCAGCAGTTCCGATCCGGCAAACATTCAGTACTTC. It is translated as CVSSSDPANIQYF.

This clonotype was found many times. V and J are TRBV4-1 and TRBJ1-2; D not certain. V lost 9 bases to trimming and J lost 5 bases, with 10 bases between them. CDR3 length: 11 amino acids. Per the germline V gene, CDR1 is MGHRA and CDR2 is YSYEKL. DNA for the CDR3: TGCGCCAGTATGGACCGTTATGGCTACACCTTC. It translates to CASMDRYGYTF.

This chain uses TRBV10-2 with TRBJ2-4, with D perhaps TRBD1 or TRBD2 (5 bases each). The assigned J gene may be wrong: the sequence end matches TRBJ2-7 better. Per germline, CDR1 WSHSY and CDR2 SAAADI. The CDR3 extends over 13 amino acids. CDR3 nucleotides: TGCGCCAGCAGTGTGTGGGACGCCTACGAGCAGTACTTC. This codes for CASSVWDAYEQYF.

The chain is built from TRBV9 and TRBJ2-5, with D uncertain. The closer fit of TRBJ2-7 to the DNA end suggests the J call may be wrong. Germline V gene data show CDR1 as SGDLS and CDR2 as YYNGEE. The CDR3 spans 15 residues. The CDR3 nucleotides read TGTGCCAGCAGCGTTAATCCGGACGGATCCTACGAGCAGTACTTC. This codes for CASSVNPDGSYEQYF.

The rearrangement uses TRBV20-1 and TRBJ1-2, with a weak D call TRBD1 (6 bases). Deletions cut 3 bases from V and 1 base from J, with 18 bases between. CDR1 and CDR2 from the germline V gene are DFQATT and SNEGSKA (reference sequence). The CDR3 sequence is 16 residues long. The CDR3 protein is CSASRIAGALNYGYTF. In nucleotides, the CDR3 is TGCAGTGCTAGCCGAATCGCAGGGGCTCTTAACTATGGCTACACCTTC.

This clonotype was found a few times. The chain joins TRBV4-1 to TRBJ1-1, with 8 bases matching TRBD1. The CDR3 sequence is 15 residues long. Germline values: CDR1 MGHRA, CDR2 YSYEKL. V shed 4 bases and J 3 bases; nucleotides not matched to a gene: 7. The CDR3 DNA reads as TGCGCCAGCAGCCCGGGACAGGTGAGTGACACTGAAGCTTTCTTT. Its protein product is CASSPGQVSDTEAFF.

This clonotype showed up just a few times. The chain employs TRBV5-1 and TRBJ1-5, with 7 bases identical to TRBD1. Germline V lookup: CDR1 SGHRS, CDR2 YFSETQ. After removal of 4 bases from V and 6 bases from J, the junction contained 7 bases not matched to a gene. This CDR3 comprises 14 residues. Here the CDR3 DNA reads TGCGCCAGCAGCCCAGACAGGGCGGGTCAGCCCCAGCATTTT. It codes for CASSPDRAGQPQHF.

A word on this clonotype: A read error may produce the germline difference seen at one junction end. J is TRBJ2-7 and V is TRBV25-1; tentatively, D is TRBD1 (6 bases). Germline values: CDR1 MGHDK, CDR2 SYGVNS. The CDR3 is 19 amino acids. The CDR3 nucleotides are TGTGCCAGCAGTGGAACTGGACAGCACGAGGGGATGAGCTCCCACGAGCAGTACTTC. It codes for CASSGTGQHEGMSSHEQYF.

CDR3: CSAPALGTDTQYF. CDR3 nucleotide sequence: TGCAGTGCTCCCGCCCTAGGAACAGATACGCAGTATTTT. The genes are TRBV20-1 and TRBJ2-3, with D uncertain. The CDR3 runs 13 residues. With 5 bases removed from V and 3 bases from J, the gap between germline ends came to 12 bases. The germline CDR1 and CDR2 sequences are DFQATT and SNEGSKA (reference sequence).

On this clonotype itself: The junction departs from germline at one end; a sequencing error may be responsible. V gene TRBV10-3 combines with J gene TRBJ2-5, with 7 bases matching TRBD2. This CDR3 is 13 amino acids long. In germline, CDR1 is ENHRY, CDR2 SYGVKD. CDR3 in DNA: TGTGTCATCACGGGGGGTTACCAAGAGACCCAGTACTTC. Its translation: CVITGGYQETQYF.

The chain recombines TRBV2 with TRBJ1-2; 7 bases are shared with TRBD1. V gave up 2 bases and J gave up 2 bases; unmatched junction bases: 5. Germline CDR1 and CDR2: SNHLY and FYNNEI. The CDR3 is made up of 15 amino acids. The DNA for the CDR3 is TGTGCCAGCAGTGAAAGACAGGGCATAAACTATGGCTACACCTTC. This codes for CASSERQGINYGYTF.

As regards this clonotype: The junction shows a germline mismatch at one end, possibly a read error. CDR3 sequence reads: CARSTPSPGSYNEQFF. The CDR3, as DNA: TGTGCCCGTAGTACCCCTTCCCCGGGATCCTACAATGAGCAGTTCTTC. The rearrangement links TRBV19 to TRBJ2-1, with D possibly matching TRBD2 (5 bases). This CDR3 has 16 residues. Looked up from germline, CDR1 is LNHDA and CDR2 is SQIVND (reference sequence).

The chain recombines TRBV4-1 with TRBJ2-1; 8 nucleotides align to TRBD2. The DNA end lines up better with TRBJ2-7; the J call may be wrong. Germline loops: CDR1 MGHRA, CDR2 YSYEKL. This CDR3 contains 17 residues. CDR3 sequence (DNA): TGCGCCAGCAGCCACGGGGCGGTTGGACTAGCAAACAATGAGCAGTACTTC. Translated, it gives CASSHGAVGLANNEQYF.

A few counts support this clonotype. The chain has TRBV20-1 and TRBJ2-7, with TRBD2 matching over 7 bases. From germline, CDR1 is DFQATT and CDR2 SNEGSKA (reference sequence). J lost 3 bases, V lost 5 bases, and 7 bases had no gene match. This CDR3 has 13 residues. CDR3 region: CSASGLKHYEQYF. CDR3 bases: TGCAGTGCTTCGGGACTAAAACACTACGAGCAGTACTTC.

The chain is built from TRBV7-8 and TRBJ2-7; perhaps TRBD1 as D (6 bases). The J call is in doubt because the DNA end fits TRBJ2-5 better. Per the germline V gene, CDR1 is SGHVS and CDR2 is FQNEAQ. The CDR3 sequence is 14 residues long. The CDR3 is CAITQQGLRETQYF. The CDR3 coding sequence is TGTGCCATCACCCAACAGGGATTAAGAGAGACCCAGTACTTC.